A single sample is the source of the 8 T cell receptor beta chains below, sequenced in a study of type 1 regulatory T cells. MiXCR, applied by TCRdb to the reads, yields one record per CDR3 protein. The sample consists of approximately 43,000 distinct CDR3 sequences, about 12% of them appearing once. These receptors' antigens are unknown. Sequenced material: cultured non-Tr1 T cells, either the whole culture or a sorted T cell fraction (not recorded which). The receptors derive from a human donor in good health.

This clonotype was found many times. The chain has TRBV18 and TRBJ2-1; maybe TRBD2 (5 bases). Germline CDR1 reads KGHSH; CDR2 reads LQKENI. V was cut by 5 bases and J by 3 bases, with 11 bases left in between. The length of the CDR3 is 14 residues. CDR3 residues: CASSSDSNYNEQFF. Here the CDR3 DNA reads TGTGCCAGCTCATCGGACTCAAACTACAATGAGCAGTTCTTC.

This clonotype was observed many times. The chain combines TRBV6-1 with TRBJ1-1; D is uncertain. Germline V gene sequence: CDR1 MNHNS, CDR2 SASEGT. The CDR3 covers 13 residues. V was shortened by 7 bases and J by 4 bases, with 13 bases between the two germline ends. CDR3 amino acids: CASKRTDRTEAFF. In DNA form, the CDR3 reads TGTGCCAGCAAAAGGACCGATCGCACTGAAGCTTTCTTT.

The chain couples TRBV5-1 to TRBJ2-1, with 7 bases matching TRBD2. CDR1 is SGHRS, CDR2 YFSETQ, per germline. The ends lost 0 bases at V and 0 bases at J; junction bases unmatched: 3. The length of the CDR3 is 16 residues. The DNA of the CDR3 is TGCGCCAGCAGCTTGGGCGGGAGAGGCTCCTACAATGAGCAGTTCTTC. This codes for CASSLGGRGSYNEQFF.

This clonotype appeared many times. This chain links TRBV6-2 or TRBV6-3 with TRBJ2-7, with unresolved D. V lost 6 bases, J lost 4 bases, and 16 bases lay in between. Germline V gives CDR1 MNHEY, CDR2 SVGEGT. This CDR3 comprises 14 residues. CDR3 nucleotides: TGTGCCAGCAGAAGGCTTGGCGAACCTTACGAGCAGTACTTC. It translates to CASRRLGEPYEQYF.

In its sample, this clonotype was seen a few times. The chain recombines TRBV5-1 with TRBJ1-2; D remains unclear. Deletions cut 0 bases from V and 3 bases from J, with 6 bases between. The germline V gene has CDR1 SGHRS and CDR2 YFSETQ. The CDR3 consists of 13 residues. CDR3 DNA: TGCGCCAGCAGCTTGGGCAGCTACTATGGCTACACCTTC. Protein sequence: CASSLGSYYGYTF.

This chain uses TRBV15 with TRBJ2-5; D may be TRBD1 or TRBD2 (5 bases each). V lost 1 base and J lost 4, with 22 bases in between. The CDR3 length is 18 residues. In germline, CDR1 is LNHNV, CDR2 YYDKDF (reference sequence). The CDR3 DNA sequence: TGTGCCACCAGCAGAGTTGCCCTCGTGTCGGGAAGGGGAGAGACCCAGTACTTC. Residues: CATSRVALVSGRGETQYF.

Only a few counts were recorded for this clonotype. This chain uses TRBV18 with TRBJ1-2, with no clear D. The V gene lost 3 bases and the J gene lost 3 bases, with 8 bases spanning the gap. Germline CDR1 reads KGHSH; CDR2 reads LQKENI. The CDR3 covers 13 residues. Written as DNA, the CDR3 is TGTGCCAGCTCACCCTCGGAGGACTATGGCTACACCTTC. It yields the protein CASSPSEDYGYTF.

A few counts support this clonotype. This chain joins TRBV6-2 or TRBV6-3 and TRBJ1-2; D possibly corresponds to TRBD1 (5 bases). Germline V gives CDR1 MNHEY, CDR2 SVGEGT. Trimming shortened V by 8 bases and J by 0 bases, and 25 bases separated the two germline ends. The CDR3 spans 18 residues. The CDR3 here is CASGPSGTGTRANYGYTF. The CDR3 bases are TGTGCCAGCGGGCCGTCCGGGACTGGAACCCGAGCTAACTATGGCTACACCTTC.